The clone carrying this TCR beta chain was counted once. Per the authors' pipeline: ImmunoSEQ output lacked quality scores and full-length reads, limiting matched filtering. TCRdb's table, derived via immunoSEQ multiplex PCR, lists solely in-frame clones and lacks some. V and J calls and clone size are those listed in that table; D and trimming were worked out from the DNA. The sample holds 2 million to 3 million clones, 85% to 95% seen once. This CDR3 has 16 amino acids. Trimming left V 3 bases short and J 2 bases short, with 17 bases between. Germline assignment: CDR1 MNHNS and CDR2 SASEGT. The sample belongs to a study of shared clonotypes between healthy human individuals.

Sequenced material: naive CD4+ T cells sorted from blood. Subset here: CD45RA+ positively selected. The source of this sequence is a man between 18 and 35 years old in good health. The J gene is TRBJ2-7, the V gene TRBV6-1, with D possibly matching TRBD1 (5 bases). CDR3: CASSDYSAGSAYEQYF. DNA of the CDR3: TGTGCCAGCAGTGATTATTCCGCAGGGTCCGCCTACGAGCAGTACTTC.